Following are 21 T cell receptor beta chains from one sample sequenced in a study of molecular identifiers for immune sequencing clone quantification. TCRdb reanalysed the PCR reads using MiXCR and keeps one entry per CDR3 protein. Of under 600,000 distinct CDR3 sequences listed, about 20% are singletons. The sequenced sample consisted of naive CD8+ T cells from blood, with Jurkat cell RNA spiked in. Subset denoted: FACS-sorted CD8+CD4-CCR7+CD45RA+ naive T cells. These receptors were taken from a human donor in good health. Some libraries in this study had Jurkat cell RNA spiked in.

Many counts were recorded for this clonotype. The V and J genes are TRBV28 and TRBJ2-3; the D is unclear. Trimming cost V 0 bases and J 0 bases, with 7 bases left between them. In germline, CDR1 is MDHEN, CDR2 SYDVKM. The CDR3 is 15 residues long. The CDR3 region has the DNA TGTGCCAGCAGTTTATGGTCCGAAAGCACAGATACGCAGTATTTT. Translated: CASSLWSESTDTQYF.

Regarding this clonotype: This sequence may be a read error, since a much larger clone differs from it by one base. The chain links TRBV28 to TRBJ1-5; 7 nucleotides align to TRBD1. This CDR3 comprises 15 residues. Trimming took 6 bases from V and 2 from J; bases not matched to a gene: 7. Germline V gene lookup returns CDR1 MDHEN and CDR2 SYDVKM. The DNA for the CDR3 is TGTGCCAGCAGGCCTCAGGGGGAGGGCAATCAGCCCCAGCATTTT. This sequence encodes CASRPQGEGNQPQHF.

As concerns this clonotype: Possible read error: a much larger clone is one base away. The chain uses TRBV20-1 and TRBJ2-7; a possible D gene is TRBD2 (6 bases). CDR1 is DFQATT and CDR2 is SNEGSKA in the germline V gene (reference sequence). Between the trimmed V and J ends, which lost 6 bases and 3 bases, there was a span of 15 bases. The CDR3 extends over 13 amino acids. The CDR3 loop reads CSAQGGVCYEQYF. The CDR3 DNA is TGCAGTGCCCAGGGCGGGGTCTGCTACGAGCAGTACTTC.

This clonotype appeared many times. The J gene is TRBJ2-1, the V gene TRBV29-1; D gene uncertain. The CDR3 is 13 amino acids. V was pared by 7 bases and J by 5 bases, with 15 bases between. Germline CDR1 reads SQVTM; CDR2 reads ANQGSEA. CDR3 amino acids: CSAESARNNEQFF. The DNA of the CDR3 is TGCAGCGCCGAATCCGCCAGAAACAATGAGCAGTTCTTC.

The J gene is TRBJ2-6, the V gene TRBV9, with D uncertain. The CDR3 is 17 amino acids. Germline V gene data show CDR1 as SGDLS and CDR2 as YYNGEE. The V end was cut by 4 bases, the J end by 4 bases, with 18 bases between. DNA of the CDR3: TGTGCCAGCAGCCTTCGACCCGACCAAACCGGGGCCAACGTCCTGACTTTC. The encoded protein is CASSLRPDQTGANVLTF.

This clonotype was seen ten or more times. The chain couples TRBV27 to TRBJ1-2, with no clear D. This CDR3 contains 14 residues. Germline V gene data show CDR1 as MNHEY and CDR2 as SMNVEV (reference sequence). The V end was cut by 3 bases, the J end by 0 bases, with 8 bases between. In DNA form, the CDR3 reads TGTGCCAGCAGTTTGGACGGAGCTAACTATGGCTACACCTTC. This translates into CASSLDGANYGYTF.

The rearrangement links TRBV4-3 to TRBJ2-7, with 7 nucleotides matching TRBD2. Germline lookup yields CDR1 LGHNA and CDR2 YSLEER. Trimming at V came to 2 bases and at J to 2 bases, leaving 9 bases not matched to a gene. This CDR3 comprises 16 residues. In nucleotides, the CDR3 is TGCGCCAGCAGCCAATTTATAACGGGGGGAACCTACGAGCAGTACTTC. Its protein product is CASSQFITGGTYEQYF.

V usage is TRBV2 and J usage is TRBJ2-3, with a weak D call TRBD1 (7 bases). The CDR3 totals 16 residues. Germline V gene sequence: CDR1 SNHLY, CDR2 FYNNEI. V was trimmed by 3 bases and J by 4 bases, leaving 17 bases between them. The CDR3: CASSEQGGKDADTQYF. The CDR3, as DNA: TGTGCCAGCAGTGAGCAGGGGGGAAAAGACGCAGATACGCAGTATTTT.

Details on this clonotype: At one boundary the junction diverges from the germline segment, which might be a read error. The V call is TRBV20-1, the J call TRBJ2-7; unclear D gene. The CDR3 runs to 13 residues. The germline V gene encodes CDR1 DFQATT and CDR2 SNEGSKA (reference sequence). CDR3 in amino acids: CSAGDPSSYEQYF. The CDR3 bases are TGCAGTGCTGGAGATCCCAGCTCCTACGAGCAGTACTTC.

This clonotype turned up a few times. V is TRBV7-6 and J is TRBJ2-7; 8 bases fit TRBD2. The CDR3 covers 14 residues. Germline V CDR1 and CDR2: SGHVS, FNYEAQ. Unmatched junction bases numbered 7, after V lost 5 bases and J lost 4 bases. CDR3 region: CASSRSGASYEQYF. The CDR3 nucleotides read TGTGCCAGCAGCCGTAGCGGGGCTTCATACGAGCAGTACTTC.

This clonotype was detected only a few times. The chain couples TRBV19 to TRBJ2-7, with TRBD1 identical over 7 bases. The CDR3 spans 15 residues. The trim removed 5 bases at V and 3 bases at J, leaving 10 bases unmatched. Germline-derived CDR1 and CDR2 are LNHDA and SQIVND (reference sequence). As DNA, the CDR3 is TGTGCCAGTAGTCAGACCGGGACAGAATTCTACGAGCAGTACTTC. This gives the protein CASSQTGTEFYEQYF.

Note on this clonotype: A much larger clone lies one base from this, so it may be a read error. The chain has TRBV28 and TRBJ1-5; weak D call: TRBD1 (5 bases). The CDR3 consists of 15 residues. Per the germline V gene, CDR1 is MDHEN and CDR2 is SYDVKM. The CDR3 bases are TGTGCCAGCGGTTTCACGGGGGAGAGCAATCAGCCCCAGCATTTT. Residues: CASGFTGESNQPQHF.

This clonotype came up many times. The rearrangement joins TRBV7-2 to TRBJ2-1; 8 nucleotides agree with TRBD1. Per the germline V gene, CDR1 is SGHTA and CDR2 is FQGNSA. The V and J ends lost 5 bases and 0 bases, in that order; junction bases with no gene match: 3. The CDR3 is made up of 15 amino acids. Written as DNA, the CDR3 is TGTGCCAGCAGCCCAGGGGGCAGCTCCTACAATGAGCAGTTCTTC. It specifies CASSPGGSSYNEQFF.

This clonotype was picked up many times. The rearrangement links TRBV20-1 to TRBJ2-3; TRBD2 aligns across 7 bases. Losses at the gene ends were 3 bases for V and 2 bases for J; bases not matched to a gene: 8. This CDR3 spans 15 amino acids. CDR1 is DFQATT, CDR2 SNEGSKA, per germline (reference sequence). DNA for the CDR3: TGCAGTGCTAGCGGGCGGGGGAGATCCACAGATACGCAGTATTTT. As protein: CSASGRGRSTDTQYF.

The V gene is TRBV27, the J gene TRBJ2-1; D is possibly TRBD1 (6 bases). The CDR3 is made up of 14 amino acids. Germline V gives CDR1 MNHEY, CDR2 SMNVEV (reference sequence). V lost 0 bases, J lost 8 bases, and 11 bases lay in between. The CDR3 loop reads CASSLSAGVYEQFF. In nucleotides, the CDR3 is TGTGCCAGCAGTTTATCGGCAGGGGTCTATGAGCAGTTCTTC.

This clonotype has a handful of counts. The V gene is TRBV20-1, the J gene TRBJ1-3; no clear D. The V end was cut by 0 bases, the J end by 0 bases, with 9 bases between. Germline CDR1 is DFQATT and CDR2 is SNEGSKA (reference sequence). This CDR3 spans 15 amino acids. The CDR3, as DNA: TGCAGTGCTAGAGAAGCACAGAGCTCTGGAAACACCATATATTTT. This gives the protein CSAREAQSSGNTIYF.

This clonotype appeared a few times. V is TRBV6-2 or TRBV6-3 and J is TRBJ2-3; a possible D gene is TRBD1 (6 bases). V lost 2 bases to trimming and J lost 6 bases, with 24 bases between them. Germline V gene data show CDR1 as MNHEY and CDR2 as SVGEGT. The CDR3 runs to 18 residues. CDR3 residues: CASSYRGKQGRPADTQYF. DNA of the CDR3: TGTGCCAGCAGTTACCGAGGCAAACAGGGTAGGCCCGCCGATACGCAGTATTTT.

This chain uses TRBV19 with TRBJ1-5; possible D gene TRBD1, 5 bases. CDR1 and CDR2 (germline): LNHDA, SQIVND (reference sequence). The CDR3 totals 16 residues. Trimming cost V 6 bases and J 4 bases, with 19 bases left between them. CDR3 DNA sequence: TGTGCCAGTAGCATACCCTCTGGACACTTGAATCAGCCCCAGCATTTT. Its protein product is CASSIPSGHLNQPQHF.

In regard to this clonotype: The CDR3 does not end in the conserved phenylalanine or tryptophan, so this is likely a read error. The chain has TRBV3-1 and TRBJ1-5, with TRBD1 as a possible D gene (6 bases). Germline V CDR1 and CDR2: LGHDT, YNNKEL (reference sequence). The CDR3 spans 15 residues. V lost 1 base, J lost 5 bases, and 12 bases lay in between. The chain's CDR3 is CASSQAGGGYQPQHS. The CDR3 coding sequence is TGTGCCAGCAGCCAAGCCGGGGGCGGGTATCAGCCCCAGCATTCT.

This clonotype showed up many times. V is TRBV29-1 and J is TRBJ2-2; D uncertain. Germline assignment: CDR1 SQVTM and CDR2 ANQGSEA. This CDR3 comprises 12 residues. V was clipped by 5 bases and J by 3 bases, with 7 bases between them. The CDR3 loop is CSVLQHTGELFF. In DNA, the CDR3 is TGCAGCGTTTTACAGCACACCGGGGAGCTGTTTTTT.

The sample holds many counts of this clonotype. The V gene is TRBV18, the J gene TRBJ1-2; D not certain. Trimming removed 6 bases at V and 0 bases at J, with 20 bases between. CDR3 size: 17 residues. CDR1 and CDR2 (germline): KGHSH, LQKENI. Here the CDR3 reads CASSQTGGERTNYGYTF. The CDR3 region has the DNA TGTGCCAGCTCCCAAACGGGCGGTGAGCGAACTAACTATGGCTACACCTTC.